The T cell receptor (beta chain) described here comes from a study of blood T cell dynamics during melanoma immunotherapy. Specified time point: pre-treatment baseline. Prior systemic cancer therapy, immunosuppressant use and other active malignancies excluded patients. The V gene lost 7 bases and the J gene lost 1 base, with 16 bases spanning the gap. Germline V gives CDR1 SEHNR, CDR2 FQNEAQ (reference sequence). The CDR3 is 15 amino acids. Every bulk PBMC sample received the same 350 ng of DNA. Profiled with immunoSEQ multiplex PCR; TCRdb holds only in-frame clones, not every one. The sample lists approximately 15,000 clones, over 65% occurring once.

The V and J genes are TRBV7-9 and TRBJ1-1; tentative D call: TRBD1 (5 bases). This clonotype originated in a human donor with melanoma. Here the sequenced sample was blood, taken from a patient treated with checkpoint blockade. The chain's CDR3 is CASISNLRGNTEAFF. The CDR3 nucleotides are TGTGCCAGCATCTCTAACCTAAGGGGGAACACTGAAGCTTTCTTT.